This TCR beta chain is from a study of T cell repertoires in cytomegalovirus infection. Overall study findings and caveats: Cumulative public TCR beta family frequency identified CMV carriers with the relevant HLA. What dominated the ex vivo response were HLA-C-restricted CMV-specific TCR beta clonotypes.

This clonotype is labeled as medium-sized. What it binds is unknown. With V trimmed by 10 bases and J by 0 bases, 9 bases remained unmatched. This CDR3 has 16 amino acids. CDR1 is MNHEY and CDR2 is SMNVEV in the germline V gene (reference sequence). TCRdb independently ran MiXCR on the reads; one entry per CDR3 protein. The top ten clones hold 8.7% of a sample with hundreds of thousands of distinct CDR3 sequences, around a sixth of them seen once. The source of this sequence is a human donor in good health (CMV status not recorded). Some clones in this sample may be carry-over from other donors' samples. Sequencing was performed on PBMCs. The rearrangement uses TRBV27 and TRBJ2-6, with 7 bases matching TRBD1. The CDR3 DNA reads TGTGCCACCTCGACAGGGAGACTCTCTGGGGCCAACGTCCTGACTTTC. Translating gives CATSTGRLSGANVLTF.